This T cell receptor (beta chain) was documented in a study of cytomegalovirus exposure and HLA in healthy donors. The study ran its PCR with 60 Vbeta and 13 Jbeta primers. Sequencing used immunoSEQ multiplex PCR; TCRdb keeps in-frame clones, though not all of them. Here the sample table reports some 72,000 clones. As regards this clone: Its antigen is currently unknown.

Germline lookup yields CDR1 SGHVS and CDR2 FNYEAQ. Trimming at V came to 4 bases and at J to 4 bases, leaving 10 bases not matched to a gene. This CDR3 region has 15 residues. Study outcomes and limitations: Solely CMV serostatus was available to characterize immune exposure. Fewer N-insertions than the roughly 630-donor mean were reportedly shown by an Asian-associated ancestry cluster in a later analysis. As a later analysis showed, a missense DCLRE1C variant was linked to trimming of TCR beta V- and J-genes. Exclusion as indistinguishable affected some V segments, including TRBV6-2 and TRBV6-3.

This clonotype was sampled from a man aged 25-45 years in good health and CMV-seronegative. The chain links TRBV7-6 to TRBJ2-7; 7 bases are a match to TRBD2. Sequencing was performed on PBMCs. This CDR3 is CASSSSFSGTYEQYF. The CDR3 DNA follows: TGTGCCAGCAGCTCGTCCTTCAGCGGGACTTACGAGCAGTACTTC.